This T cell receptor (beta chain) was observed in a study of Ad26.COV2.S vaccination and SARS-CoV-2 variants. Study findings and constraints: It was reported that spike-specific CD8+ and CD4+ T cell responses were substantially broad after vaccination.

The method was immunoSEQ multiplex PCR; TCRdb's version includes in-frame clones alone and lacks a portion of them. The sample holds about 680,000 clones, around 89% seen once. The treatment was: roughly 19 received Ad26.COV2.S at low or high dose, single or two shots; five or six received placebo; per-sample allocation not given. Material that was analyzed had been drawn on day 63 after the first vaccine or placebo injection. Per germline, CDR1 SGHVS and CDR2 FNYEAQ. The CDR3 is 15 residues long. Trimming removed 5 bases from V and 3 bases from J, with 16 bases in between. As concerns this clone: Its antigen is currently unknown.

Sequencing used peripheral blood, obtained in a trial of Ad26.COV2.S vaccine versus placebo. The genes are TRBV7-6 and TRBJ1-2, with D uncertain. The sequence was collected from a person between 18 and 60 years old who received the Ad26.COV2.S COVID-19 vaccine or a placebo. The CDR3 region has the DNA TGTGCCAGCAGCCCCATGCCCCTACTGCACTATGGCTACACCTTC. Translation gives CASSPMPLLHYGYTF.